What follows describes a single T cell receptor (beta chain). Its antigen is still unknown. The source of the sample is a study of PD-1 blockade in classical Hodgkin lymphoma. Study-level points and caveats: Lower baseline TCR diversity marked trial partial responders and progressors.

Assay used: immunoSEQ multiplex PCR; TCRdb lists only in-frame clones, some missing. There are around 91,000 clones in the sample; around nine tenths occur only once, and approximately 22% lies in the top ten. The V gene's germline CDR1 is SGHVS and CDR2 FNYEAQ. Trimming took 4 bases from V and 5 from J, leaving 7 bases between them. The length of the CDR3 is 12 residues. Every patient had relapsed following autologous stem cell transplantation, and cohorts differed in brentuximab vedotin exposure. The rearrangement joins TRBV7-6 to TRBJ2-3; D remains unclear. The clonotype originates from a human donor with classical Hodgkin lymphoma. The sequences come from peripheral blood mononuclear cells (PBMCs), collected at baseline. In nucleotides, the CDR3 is TGTGCCAGCAGCTCGGTCGGAGATACGCAGTATTTT. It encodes CASSSVGDTQYF.